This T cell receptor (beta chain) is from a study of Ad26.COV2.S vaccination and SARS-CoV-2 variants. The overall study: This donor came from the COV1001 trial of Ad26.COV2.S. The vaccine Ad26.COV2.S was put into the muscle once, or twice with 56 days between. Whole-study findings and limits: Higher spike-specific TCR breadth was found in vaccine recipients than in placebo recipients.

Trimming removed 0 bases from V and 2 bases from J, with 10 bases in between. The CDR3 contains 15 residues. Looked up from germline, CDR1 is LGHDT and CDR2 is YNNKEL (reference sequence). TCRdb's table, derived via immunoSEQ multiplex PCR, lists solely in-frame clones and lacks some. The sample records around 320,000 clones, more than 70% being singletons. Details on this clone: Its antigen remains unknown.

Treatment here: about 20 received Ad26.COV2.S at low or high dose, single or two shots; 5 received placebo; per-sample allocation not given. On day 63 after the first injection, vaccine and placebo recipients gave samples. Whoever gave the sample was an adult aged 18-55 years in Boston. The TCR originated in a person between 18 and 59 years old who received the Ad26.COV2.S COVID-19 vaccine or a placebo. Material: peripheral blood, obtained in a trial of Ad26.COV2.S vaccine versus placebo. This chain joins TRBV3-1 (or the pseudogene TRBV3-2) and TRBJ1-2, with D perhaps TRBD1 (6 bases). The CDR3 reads CASSQEGTGNYGYTF. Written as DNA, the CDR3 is TGTGCCAGCAGCCAAGAGGGTACAGGGAACTATGGCTACACCTTC.